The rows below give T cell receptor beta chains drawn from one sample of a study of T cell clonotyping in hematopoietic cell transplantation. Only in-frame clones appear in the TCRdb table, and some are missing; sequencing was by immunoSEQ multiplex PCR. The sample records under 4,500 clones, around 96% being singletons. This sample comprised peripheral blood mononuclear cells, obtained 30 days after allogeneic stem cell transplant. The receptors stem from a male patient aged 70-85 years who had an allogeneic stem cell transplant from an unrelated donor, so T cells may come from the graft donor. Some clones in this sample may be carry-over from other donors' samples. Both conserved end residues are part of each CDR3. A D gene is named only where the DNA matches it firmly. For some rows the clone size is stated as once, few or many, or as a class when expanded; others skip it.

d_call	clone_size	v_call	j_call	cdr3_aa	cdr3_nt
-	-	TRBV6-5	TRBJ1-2	CASSSPSGYTF	TGTGCCAGCAGTTCCCCCTCGGGCTACACCTTC
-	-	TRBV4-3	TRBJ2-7	CASSQDWGTISYEQYF	TGCGCCAGCAGCCAAGATTGGGGGACAATCTCCTACGAGCAGTACTTC
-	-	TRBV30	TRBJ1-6	CAWSVWGSPLHF	TGTGCCTGGAGTGTCTGGGGTTCACCCCTCCACTTT
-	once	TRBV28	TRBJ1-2	CAANSLLGYTF	TGTGCCGCCAACAGTCTTCTTGGCTACACCTTC
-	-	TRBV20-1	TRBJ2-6	CSSRVANVLTF	TGCAGTTCCCGGGTGGCCAACGTCCTGACTTTC
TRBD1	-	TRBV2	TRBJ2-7	CASSPGQGAEEQYF	TGTGCCAGCAGCCCGGGACAGGGGGCGGAAGAGCAGTACTTC
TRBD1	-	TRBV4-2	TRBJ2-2	CASSQAQGGKGTGELFF	TGTGCCAGCAGCCAAGCCCAAGGGGGCAAGGGAACCGGGGAGCTGTTTTTT
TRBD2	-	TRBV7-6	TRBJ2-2	CASSQAVAGGKTGELFF	TGTGCCAGCAGCCAAGCGGTGGCGGGAGGGAAAACCGGGGAGCTGTTTTTT
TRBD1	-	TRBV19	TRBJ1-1	CASRTGTDNTEAFF	TGTGCCAGCAGGACCGGGACAGATAACACTGAAGCTTTCTTT
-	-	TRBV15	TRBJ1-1	CATSRGSLSGWNTEAFF	TGTGCCACCAGCAGAGGATCGTTGTCAGGGTGGAACACTGAAGCTTTCTTT
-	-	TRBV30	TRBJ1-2	CAWRRSGIYGYTF	TGTGCCTGGAGACGATCGGGCATCTATGGCTACACCTTC
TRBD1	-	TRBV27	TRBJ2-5	CASSPYPGTGKETQYF	TGTGCCAGCAGTCCATATCCCGGGACAGGGAAAGAGACCCAGTACTTC
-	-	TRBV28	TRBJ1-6	CASSLGGSFWTLHF	TGTGCCAGCAGTTTGGGGGGGTCCTTTTGGACCCTCCACTTT
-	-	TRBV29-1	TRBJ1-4	CSGNSGEKLFF	TGCAGCGGTAACTCGGGGGAAAAACTGTTTTTT
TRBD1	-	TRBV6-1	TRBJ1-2	CASAGQANYGYTF	TGTGCCAGCGCGGGACAGGCTAACTATGGCTACACCTTC
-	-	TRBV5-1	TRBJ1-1	CASSLYGLNTEAFF	TGCGCCAGCAGCTTGTATGGACTGAACACTGAAGCTTTCTTT
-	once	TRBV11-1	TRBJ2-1	CASSLRTESYNEQFF	TGTGCCAGCAGCCTGCGGACTGAATCCTACAATGAGCAGTTCTTC
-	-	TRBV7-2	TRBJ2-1	CASSWAHGNEQFF	TGTGCCAGCAGCTGGGCGCACGGCAATGAGCAGTTCTTC